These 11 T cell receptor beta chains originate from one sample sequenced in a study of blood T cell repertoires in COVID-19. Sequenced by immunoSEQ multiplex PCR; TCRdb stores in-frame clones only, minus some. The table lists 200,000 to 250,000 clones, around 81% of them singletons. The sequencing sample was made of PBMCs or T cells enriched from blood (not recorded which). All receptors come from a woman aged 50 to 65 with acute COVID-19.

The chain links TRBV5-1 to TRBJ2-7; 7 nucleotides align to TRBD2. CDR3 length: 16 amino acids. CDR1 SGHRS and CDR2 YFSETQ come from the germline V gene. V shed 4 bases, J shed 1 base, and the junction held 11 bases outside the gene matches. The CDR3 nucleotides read TGCGCCAGCAGCCGAGGGCGGGGGACGACTTCCTACGAGCAGTACTTC. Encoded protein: CASSRGRGTTSYEQYF. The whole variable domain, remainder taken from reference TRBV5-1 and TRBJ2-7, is KAGVTQTPRYLIKTRGQQVTLSCSPISGHRSVSWYQQTPGQGLQFLFEYFSETQRNKGNFPGRFSGRQFSNSRSEMNVSTLELGDSALYLCASSRGRGTTSYEQYFGPGTRLTVT.

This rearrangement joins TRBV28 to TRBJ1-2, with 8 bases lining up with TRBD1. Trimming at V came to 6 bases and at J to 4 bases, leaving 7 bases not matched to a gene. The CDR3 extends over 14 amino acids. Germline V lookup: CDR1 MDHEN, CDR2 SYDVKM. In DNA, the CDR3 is TGTGCCAGCAGACCGGGACAGGATATCTATGGCTACACCTTC. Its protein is CASRPGQDIYGYTF.

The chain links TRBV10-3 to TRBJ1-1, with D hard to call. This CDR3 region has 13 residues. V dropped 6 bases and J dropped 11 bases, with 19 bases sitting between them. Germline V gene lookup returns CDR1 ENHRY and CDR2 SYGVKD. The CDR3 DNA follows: TGTGCCATCAGCTTCCGACTGGAGGATGGGGCTTTCTTT. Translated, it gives CAISFRLEDGAFF.

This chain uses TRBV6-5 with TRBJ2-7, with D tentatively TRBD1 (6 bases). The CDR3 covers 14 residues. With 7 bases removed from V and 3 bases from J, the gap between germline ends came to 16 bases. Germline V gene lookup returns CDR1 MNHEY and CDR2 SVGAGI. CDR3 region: CASTDRLRSYEQYF. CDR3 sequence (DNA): TGTGCCAGCACCGACAGGCTCCGGAGCTACGAGCAGTACTTC.

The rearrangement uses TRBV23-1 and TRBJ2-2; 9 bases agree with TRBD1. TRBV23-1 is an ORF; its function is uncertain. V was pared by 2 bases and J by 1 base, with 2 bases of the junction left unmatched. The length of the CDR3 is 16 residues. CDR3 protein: CASSQKGQGNTGELFF. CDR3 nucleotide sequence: TGCGCCAGCAGTCAAAAGGGACAGGGGAACACCGGGGAGCTGTTTTTT.

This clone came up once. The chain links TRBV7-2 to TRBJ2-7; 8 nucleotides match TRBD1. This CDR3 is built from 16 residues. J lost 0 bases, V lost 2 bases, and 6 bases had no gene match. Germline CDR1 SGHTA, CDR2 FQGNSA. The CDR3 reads CASSLRQGFSSYEQYF. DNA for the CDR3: TGTGCCAGCAGCTTACGACAGGGGTTTTCCTCCTACGAGCAGTACTTC.

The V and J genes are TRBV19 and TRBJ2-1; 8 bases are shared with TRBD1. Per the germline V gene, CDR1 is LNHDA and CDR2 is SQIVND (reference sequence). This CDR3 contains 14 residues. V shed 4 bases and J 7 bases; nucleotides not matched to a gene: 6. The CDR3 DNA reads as TGTGCCAGTAGTAAACAGGGGGGTGGTAATGAGCAGTTCTTC. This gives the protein CASSKQGGGNEQFF.

The CDR3 DNA is TGTGCCAGCAGCGAGACAGGGGTGGGAGTTAGCTCCTATAATTCACCCCTCCACTTT. This gives the protein CASSETGVGVSSYNSPLHF. The rearrangement uses TRBV5-4 and TRBJ1-6; 8 nucleotides match TRBD1. V was pared by 4 bases and J by 0 bases, with 12 bases of the junction left unmatched. This CDR3 has 19 amino acids. Per germline, CDR1 SGHNT and CDR2 YYREEE (reference sequence).

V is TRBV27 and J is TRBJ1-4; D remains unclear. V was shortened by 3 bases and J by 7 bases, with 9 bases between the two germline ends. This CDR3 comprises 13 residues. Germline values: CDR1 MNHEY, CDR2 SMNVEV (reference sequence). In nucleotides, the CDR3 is TGTGCCAGCAGTTTCGGCGAGGCTGAAAAACTGTTTTTT. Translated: CASSFGEAEKLFF.

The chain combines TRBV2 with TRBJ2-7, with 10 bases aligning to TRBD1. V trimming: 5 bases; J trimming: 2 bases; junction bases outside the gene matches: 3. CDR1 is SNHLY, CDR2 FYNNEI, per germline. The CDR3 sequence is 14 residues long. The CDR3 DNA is TGTGCCAGCAGTAAGGACAGGGGGGCCTACGAGCAGTACTTC. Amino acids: CASSKDRGAYEQYF. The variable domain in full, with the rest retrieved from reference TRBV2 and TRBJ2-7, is EPEVTQTPSHQVTQMGQEVILRCVPISNHLYFYWYRQILGQKVEFLVSFYNNEISEKSEIFDDQFSVERPDGSNFTLKIRSTKLEDSAMYFCASSKDRGAYEQYFGPGTRLTVT.

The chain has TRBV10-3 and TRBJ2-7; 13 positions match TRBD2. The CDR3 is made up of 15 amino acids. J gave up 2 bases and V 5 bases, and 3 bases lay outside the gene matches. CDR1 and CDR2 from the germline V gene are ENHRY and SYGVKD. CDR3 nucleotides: TGTGCCATCAGTCAACTAGCGGGAGGGCCCTACGAGCAGTACTTC. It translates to CAISQLAGGPYEQYF.